The present entry profiles one T cell receptor beta chain with its context. Its antigen is currently unknown. Once transplant had occurred, bone marrow came from the posterior iliac crest or another site. CDR3 length: 17 residues. Germline V gene data show CDR1 as MDHEN and CDR2 as SYDVKM. Trimming left V 3 bases short and J 3 bases short, with 18 bases between. The sample belongs to a study of graft-versus-host responses after intestinal transplantation. At the level of the study: For around 3 years after anti-thymocyte globulin induction, all recipients took tacrolimus and steroids.

Some clones are missing from TCRdb's copy, which holds only in-frame ones; the method was immunoSEQ multiplex PCR. The repertoire holds roughly 70,000 clones, with over 85% as singletons. Study-wide findings and caveats: GvH clone levels peaked in circulation, and this peak was associated with early post-transplant HvG declines. GvH clones surfaced in recipient marrow, some emerging earlier in ileum or blood.

The TCR comes from a human patient who received an intestinal transplant, so some T cells may come from the graft donor. The sample in question was bone marrow, obtained approximately 100 weeks after intestinal transplantation. The rearrangement uses TRBV28 and TRBJ2-4; TRBD1 is a possible D gene (7 bases). CDR3 DNA sequence: TGTGCCAGCAGTTTTCGTATCAGGGGGGACGTCAAAAACATTCAGTACTTC. Amino acid sequence: CASSFRIRGDVKNIQYF.